This T cell receptor (beta chain) appears in the sequencing data of a study of blood T cell repertoires in COVID-19. Study-level background: Acute-phase and convalescent COVID-19 samples originated in the United States, Italy and Spain. In each case, the material was cDNA or gDNA derived from T cells, B-cell-depleted T cells, or PBMCs.

The ends lost 7 bases at V and 7 bases at J; junction bases unmatched: 8. The CDR3 has 14 residues. Germline assignment: CDR1 MNHEY and CDR2 SVGAGI. Original handling: Cell counts per sample came from amplifying reference gene primers. The protocol was immunoSEQ multiplex PCR, while the TCRdb copy is restricted to in-frame clones and leaves out a portion. The V and J calls and clone size were taken over from that table, and D and trimming were inferred from the DNA. The sample records approximately 120,000 clones, 86% being singletons. The gene calls are TRBV6-5 and TRBJ2-1, with 9 bases lining up with TRBD1. The sequence was obtained from a human donor in a cohort sampled during active COVID-19. The specimen sequenced was peripheral blood. The CDR3 here is CASTRDRVMNEQFF. CDR3 DNA: TGTGCCAGCACCCGGGACAGGGTTATGAATGAGCAGTTCTTC.